Shown below are 6 T cell receptor beta chains from a single sample sequenced in a study of cytomegalovirus exposure and HLA in healthy donors. Sequencing was performed with immunoSEQ multiplex PCR; in TCRdb, only in-frame clones are kept and a portion is missing. The table includes approximately 170,000 clones, about 85% detected once. The material sequenced was PBMCs. These TCRs come from a man aged 18 to 30 in good health and CMV-seropositive.

The chain employs TRBV20-1 and TRBJ2-1; no definite D call. Germline CDR1 reads DFQATT; CDR2 reads SNEGSKA (reference sequence). This CDR3 is 11 amino acids long. V lost 7 bases to trimming and J lost 5 bases, with 9 bases between them. The CDR3 coding sequence is TGCAGTGGAGAGATAAACAATGAGCAGTTCTTC. Translation gives CSGEINNEQFF.

The chain combines TRBV7-6 with TRBJ2-2; D gene unclear. With 1 base removed from V and 4 bases from J, the gap between germline ends came to 4 bases. The V gene's germline CDR1 is SGHVS and CDR2 FNYEAQ. This CDR3 is 13 amino acids long. Here the CDR3 DNA reads TGTGCCAGCAGCTTAGACAGCACCGGGGAGCTGTTTTTT. Translating gives CASSLDSTGELFF.

The V gene is TRBV5-1, the J gene TRBJ2-1; tentatively, D is TRBD2 (5 bases). Germline V gene lookup returns CDR1 SGHRS and CDR2 YFSETQ. Trimming cost V 4 bases and J 3 bases, with 11 bases left between them. The CDR3 loop spans 14 amino acids. The CDR3 reads CASSLGTSYNEQFF. The DNA for the CDR3 is TGCGCCAGCAGCCTAGGTACTAGCTACAATGAGCAGTTCTTC.

This clone was recorded a few times. V usage is TRBV11-3 and J usage is TRBJ2-3; a possible D gene is TRBD1 (5 bases). CDR3 length: 14 amino acids. Per the germline V gene, CDR1 is SGHNT and CDR2 is YENEEA. V lost 2 bases, J lost 6 bases, and 12 bases lay in between. This CDR3 reads CASSLSQGSDTQYF. The CDR3 DNA reads TGTGCCAGCAGCTTAAGCCAGGGCTCGGATACGCAGTATTTT. The full variable domain, in which reference TRBV11-3 and TRBJ2-3 provide the parts outside the CDR3, is EAGVVQSPRYKIIEKKQPVAFWCNPISGHNTLYWYLQNLGQGPELLIRYENEEAVDDSQLPKDRFSAERLKGVDSTLKIQPAELGDSAVYLCASSLSQGSDTQYFGPGTRLTVL.

This sequence joins TRBV7-8 and TRBJ2-3, with 10 bases identical to TRBD2. The junction had 9 bases not matched to a gene; V was cut back by 1 base and J by 5 bases. The germline V gene encodes CDR1 SGHVS and CDR2 FQNEAQ. This CDR3 has 17 residues. CDR3 amino acids: CASSLVPLAGVGDTQYF. The CDR3 DNA reads as TGTGCCAGCAGCTTAGTCCCCCTAGCGGGAGTTGGAGATACGCAGTATTTT.

This clone was counted once. The V call is TRBV7-9, the J call TRBJ2-7; 10 bases line up with TRBD1. CDR3 length: 14 amino acids. Looked up from germline, CDR1 is SEHNR and CDR2 is FQNEAQ (reference sequence). Unmatched junction bases numbered 4, after V lost 4 bases and J lost 4 bases. The CDR3 region has the DNA TGTGCCAGCAGCTGGGACAGGGGATTATACGAGCAGTACTTC. Its translation: CASSWDRGLYEQYF.